The sequence of this T cell receptor (beta chain) was determined in a study of shared clonotypes between healthy human individuals (dated by TCRdb to about 2020). The study in broad terms: The cohort included three men and a couple of women between 18 and 49 years of age. For each donor, three plates each were used for CD4 naive and CD4 memory, two plates were used for CD8 naive, and one plate was used for CD8 memory. To increase sequencing depth and limit assay-specific biases, different laboratories used diverse techniques to prepare libraries and sequence TCR repertoires. Per donor, leukapheresis produced somewhere between about 0.94 and 9 billion PBMCs. Blood TCR repertoires of about 5 healthy adults were deeply sequenced to estimate repertoire size and the extent of clonotype sharing between individuals. Summary of the overall study and its limitations: Only blood was sampled, and tissue TCR repertoires likely differ from those in blood. Even with the large sequencing depth, rarefaction of the sorted-subset datasets indicated that sequencing was incomplete. Estimated clonotype richness was generally larger for naive than for memory subsets. When several donors were compared, the shared fraction of clonotypes was about 5% for naive CD4, approximately 3.5% for naive CD8, 2% to 2.5% for memory CD4, and 0.35% to 0.4% for memory CD8. Compared with non-shared clonotypes, clonotypes shared by all four sorted-subset donors had higher generation probabilities. Pairwise subsampling led to the expectation that sequencing depth would affect the degree of clonotype sharing among donors. Because the study included a small number of donors, the genetic and exposure-history diversity represented was limited.

A remark on this clone: Its antigen target is currently unknown. Nothing much larger sits one base from this clone, and base qualities are not available.

The donors were healthy, HIV-negative adults who had no recently reported acute infections or vaccinations. Only Caucasian adults living in Nashville, Tennessee, USA were represented among the donors. CD4+ T cells were enriched through magnetic negative selection, after which naive cells were positively selected on CD45RA and the remaining negative fraction served as the memory subset. Blood was collected by leukapheresis, and PBMCs were isolated by Ficoll-Histopaque density gradient centrifugation and then cryopreserved in liquid nitrogen vapor phase. Purity and quantity of every magnetically sorted T cell population were checked by analytical flow cytometry. Genomic DNA was isolated from every sorted fraction and measured by UV absorbance on a Nanodrop 2000c. Using the deep immunoSEQ assay, TCR CDR3 regions were amplified from genomic DNA by multiplex PCR. Genomic DNA extracted from each cell subset was distributed evenly over all wells of several immunoSEQ 96-well plates, and each plate served as one replicate. For sorted subsets, roughly 190 ng of genomic DNA, equivalent to roughly 30,000 T cell genomes, went into each replicate PCR. Purified libraries were measured with a Qubit 3.0 fluorometer, size-checked on a Bioanalyzer 2100, and measured again with the KAPA Library Quantification kit. Every immunoSEQ 96-well plate was sequenced on a dedicated single-read 150-cycle Illumina NextSeq 550 flow cell. The authors' pipeline ran thus. Because the immunoSEQ output held only junctional sequences and lacked quality scores, the filtering could not match the filtering applied to full-length reads. Sequences were annotated with PyIR, a Python wrapper for IgBLAST v1.9, and V/J genes and CDR3 were assigned using IMGT germline references. Reads were filtered out if the reads had weak V/J assignments (E-value above 1e-6), no CDR3, stop codons, out-of-frame junctions, or ambiguous translated residues. V3J clonotypes were defined as sequences sharing an identical inferred V gene, J gene, and CDR3 amino acid sequence. Percentage overlap between repertoires was computed as shared unique clonotypes divided by the size of the smaller repertoire. Richness of each repertoire was evaluated using RTK rarefaction, the Chao1 estimator, and Recon v2.1 estimates of unobserved clonotypes. Generation probabilities were computed with OLGA for all TCRbeta clonotypes obtained by the gDNA method from several donors. TCRdb re-hosts the immuneACCESS table, in-frame sequences only. Its copies lack some clones; in the studies checked, an unresolved V gene accounts for under half of them, and the cause for the rest is not known. V and J calls and clone size are given by that table; D and trimming were obtained from the DNA. A total of more than 400,000 clones appear in this sample, approximately 95% of them only once. The ten top clones hold 0.05% to 0.07% of the sample.

V lost 8 bases and J lost 8 bases; the stretch between them is 13 bases long. Per the germline V gene (reference sequence), LNHDA is the CDR1 and SQIVND is the CDR2. CDR3 length: 12 amino acids, cysteine to phenylalanine. The DNA shown is the 36-base CDR3, in frame from base 1. Specimen: naive CD4+ T cells sorted from blood. Taken with the paper, the label for cell subset or site translates to: CD45RA+ positively selected. The receptor comes from a woman aged 25 to 39 in good health. The chain was built from TRBV19 and TRBJ2-1, with an unclear D gene assignment. CDR3 reads: CASGSSRDEQFF. The DNA sequence reads TGTGCCAGTGGGTCCAGTAGAGATGAGCAGTTCTTC.